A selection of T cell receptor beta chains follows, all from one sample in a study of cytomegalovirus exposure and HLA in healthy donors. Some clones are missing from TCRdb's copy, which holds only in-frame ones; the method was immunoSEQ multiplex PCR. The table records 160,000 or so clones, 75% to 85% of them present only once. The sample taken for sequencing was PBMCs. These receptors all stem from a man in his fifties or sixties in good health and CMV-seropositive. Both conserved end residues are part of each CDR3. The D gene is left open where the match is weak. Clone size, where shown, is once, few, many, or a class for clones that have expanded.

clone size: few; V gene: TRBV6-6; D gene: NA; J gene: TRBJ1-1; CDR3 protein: CASSYQGTTEAFF; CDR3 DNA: TGTGCCAGCAGTTACCAGGGGACCACTGAAGCTTTCTTT
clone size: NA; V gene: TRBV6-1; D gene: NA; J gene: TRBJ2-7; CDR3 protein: CASSEAQSSYEQYF; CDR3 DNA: TGTGCCAGCAGTGAAGCACAGAGCTCCTACGAGCAGTACTTC
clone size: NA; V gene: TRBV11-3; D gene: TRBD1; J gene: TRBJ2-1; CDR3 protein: CASSAGQDNEQFF; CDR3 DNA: TGTGCCAGCAGCGCTGGACAGGACAATGAGCAGTTCTTC
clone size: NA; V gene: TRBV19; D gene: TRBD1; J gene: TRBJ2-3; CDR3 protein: CASSLRDSRISTSTDTQYF; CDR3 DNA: TGTGCCAGTAGCCTCCGGGACAGCAGAATCTCGACTAGCACAGATACGCAGTATTTT
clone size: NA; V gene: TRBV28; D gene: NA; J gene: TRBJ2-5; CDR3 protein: CASIKGGKETQYF; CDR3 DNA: TGTGCCAGCATCAAGGGGGGGAAAGAGACCCAGTACTTC
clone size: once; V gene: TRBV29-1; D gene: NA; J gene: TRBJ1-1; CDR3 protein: CSVERMGAQGALEAFF; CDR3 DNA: TGCAGCGTTGAACGAATGGGGGCCCAAGGCGCCCTTGAAGCTTTCTTT
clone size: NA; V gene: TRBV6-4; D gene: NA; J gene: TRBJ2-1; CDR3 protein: CASSDSATISYNEQFF; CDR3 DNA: TGTGCCAGCAGTGACTCGGCAACTATCTCCTACAATGAGCAGTTCTTC
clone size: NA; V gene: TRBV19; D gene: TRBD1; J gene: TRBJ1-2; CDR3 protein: CASSIRQGVRYGYTF; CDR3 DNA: TGTGCCAGTAGTATCCGACAGGGCGTCCGCTATGGCTACACCTTC
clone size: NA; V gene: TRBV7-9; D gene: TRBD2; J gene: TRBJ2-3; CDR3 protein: CASAYMGGSPDTQYF; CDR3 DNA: TGTGCCAGCGCGTACATGGGCGGGAGTCCAGATACGCAGTATTTT
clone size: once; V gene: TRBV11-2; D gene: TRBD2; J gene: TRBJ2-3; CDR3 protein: CASSLFGTSGGGTDTQYF; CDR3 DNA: TGTGCCAGCAGCTTATTCGGGACTAGCGGGGGGGGCACAGATACGCAGTATTTT
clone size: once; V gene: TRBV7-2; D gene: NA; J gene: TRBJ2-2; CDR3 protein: CASSSLIIRGTGELFF; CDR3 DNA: TGTGCCAGCAGCTCACTTATAATCCGCGGCACCGGGGAGCTGTTTTTT
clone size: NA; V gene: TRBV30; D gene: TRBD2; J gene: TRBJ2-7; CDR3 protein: CAWIPGGAYEQYF; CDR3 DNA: TGTGCCTGGATCCCGGGGGGGGCCTACGAGCAGTACTTC
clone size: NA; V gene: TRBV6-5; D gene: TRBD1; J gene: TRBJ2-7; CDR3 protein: CASSYLTGYEQYF; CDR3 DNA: TGTGCCAGCAGTTACCTGACAGGGTACGAGCAGTACTTC